The 13 T cell receptor beta chains in this list originate from one sample, sequenced in a study of T cell responses to AZD1222 COVID-19 vaccine. TCRdb's table, derived via immunoSEQ multiplex PCR, lists solely in-frame clones and lacks some. The sample carries some 90,000 clones, approximately 91% recorded once. The sequenced sample was peripheral blood, obtained on day 0 of AZD1222 vaccination. Receptors originate from an adult in good health.

The V and J genes are TRBV19 and TRBJ1-1; D ambiguous. The V gene's germline CDR1 is LNHDA and CDR2 SQIVND (reference sequence). This CDR3 comprises 14 residues. V lost 6 bases and J 1 base, leaving 12 bases between the germline ends. The CDR3 is CASRGWVPNTEAFF. The CDR3 DNA reads as TGTGCCAGTAGAGGTTGGGTGCCGAACACTGAAGCTTTCTTT.

In this sample, this clone turned up once. The V and J genes are TRBV6-5 and TRBJ2-7, with 8 bases lining up with TRBD1. Germline CDR1 and CDR2: MNHEY and SVGAGI. The CDR3 is 14 residues long. The V gene end was trimmed by 3 bases and the J gene end by 4 bases; junction bases not matched to a gene: 5. The CDR3 loop reads CASSYDRTGYEQYF. CDR3 DNA sequence: TGTGCCAGCAGTTATGATCGGACAGGGTACGAGCAGTACTTC.

The chain employs TRBV18 and TRBJ1-6; D unresolved. Per the germline V gene, CDR1 is KGHSH and CDR2 is LQKENI. This CDR3 has 13 amino acids. With 2 bases removed from V and 8 bases from J, the gap between germline ends came to 7 bases. Here the CDR3 reads CASSPYPDSPLHF. The DNA for the CDR3 is TGTGCCAGCTCACCATACCCCGATTCACCCCTCCACTTT.

On this clone itself: Mismatch with germline at one junction end may stem from a read error. This specimen includes other DNA sequences encoding the same CDR3. The chain is built from TRBV2 and TRBJ2-3; the D is unclear. The V gene's germline CDR1 is SNHLY and CDR2 FYNNEI. This CDR3 has 12 amino acids. CDR3 DNA sequence: TGCGCCAGCAGAGACGACACAGATACGCAGTATTTT. Translating gives CASRDDTDTQYF.

This clone occurred once. This sequence joins TRBV6-5 and TRBJ2-7; the match to TRBD1 covers 10 bases. The CDR3 runs to 14 residues. V shed 6 bases, J shed 2 bases, and the junction held 4 bases outside the gene matches. From germline, CDR1 is MNHEY and CDR2 SVGAGI. CDR3 in amino acids: CASRRGQGTYEQYF. Written as DNA, the CDR3 is TGTGCCAGCAGGCGGGGACAGGGGACCTACGAGCAGTACTTC.

The rearrangement joins TRBV6-5 to TRBJ2-4; D gene ambiguous. Trimming pared 6 bases from V and 0 bases from J, leaving 12 bases between. CDR3 length: 15 residues. CDR1 and CDR2 (germline): MNHEY, SVGAGI. The DNA of the CDR3 is TGTGCCAGCAGGAACCTCCATTCAGCCAAAAACATTCAGTACTTC. Encoded protein: CASRNLHSAKNIQYF.

The J gene is TRBJ1-5, the V gene TRBV11-2; maybe TRBD1 (5 bases). There are 13 residues in the CDR3. V lost 5 bases and J lost 6, with 11 bases in between. Germline V gene lookup returns CDR1 SGHAT and CDR2 FQNNGV. The chain's CDR3 is CASSIETGQPQHF. In DNA form, the CDR3 reads TGTGCCAGCAGCATCGAAACAGGTCAGCCCCAGCATTTT.

This sequence joins TRBV19 and TRBJ1-3, with TRBD1 matching over 8 bases. The trim removed 8 bases at V and 4 bases at J, leaving 10 bases unmatched. CDR1 LNHDA and CDR2 SQIVND come from the germline V gene (reference sequence). CDR3 size: 15 residues. The CDR3 loop is CASSHGDRGGNTIYF. For the CDR3, the DNA is TGTGCCAGTTCCCACGGCGACAGGGGAGGAAACACCATATATTTT.

J is TRBJ2-1 and V is TRBV2; maybe TRBD2 (6 bases). V dropped 6 bases and J dropped 0 bases, with 9 bases sitting between them. The CDR3 loop spans 14 amino acids. Germline CDR1 reads SNHLY; CDR2 reads FYNNEI. CDR3: CASSSGVSYNEQFF. Here the CDR3 DNA reads TGTGCCAGCAGCTCGGGGGTCTCCTACAATGAGCAGTTCTTC.

The chain links TRBV16 to TRBJ1-6; maybe TRBD1 (6 bases). The CDR3 extends over 15 amino acids. CDR1 and CDR2 from the germline V gene are KGHSY and FQNENV. V lost 3 bases and J 10 bases, leaving 16 bases between the germline ends. The CDR3 nucleotides are TGTGCCAGCAGCCAGGCCGGGGGCGCATTCTCACCCCTCCACTTT. Translated: CASSQAGGAFSPLHF.

This clone was counted only a few times. This sequence joins TRBV4-1 and TRBJ2-7; TRBD1 matches 7 bases. CDR3 size: 14 residues. Trimming cost V 3 bases and J 0 bases; bases outside gene matches: 2. Germline V gives CDR1 MGHRA, CDR2 YSYEKL. As DNA, the CDR3 is TGCGCCAGCAGCCAGACAGGGCACTCCTACGAGCAGTACTTC. As protein: CASSQTGHSYEQYF.

The chain joins TRBV6-5 to TRBJ1-5, with D uncertain. CDR3 length: 13 amino acids. CDR1 MNHEY and CDR2 SVGAGI come from the germline V gene. V was shortened by 2 bases and J by 8 bases, with 10 bases between the two germline ends. DNA for the CDR3: TGTGCCAGCAGTTACGGTACAGAAAAGCCCCAGCATTTT. This codes for CASSYGTEKPQHF.

The chain has TRBV23-1 and TRBJ1-5; TRBD1 matches at 7 bases. TRBV23-1 is given ORF status, its function remaining uncertain. The CDR3 spans 19 residues. The junction had 15 bases not matched to a gene; V was cut back by 0 bases and J by 4 bases. The DNA of the CDR3 is TGCGCCAGCAGTCAATCGAGCTTAAGACAGGGCCTTTGTAATCAGCCCCAGCATTTT. Protein product: CASSQSSLRQGLCNQPQHF.